This T cell receptor (beta chain) was identified in a study of regulatory T cells in long-lasting Graves disease. Study-wide findings and caveats: The persistent group shared about 2,600 public clonotypes, more than the approximately 1,000 shared by new patients. Persistent cases of Graves' showed reduced TCR diversity relative to newly diagnosed patients.

Construction of the TCR beta libraries employed iRepertoire HTBI primers in conjunction with Arm-PCR of CDR3 regions. From the multiplex PCR reads, TCRdb called clonotypes with MiXCR, one entry per CDR3 protein. Of around 470,000 distinct CDR3 sequences in the sample, approximately 14% were seen once. CDR3 length equals 13 residues. Losses at the gene ends were 1 base for V and 3 bases for J; bases not matched to a gene: 3. Germline V gives CDR1 DFQATT, CDR2 SNEGSKA (reference sequence). Time point meaning: newly diagnosed GD, antithyroid drugs for less than 3 months. PBMC-extracted RNA yielded the TCR library. This clonotype was picked up many times. The antigen is unknown. This same sample was also part of a study on T cells in Graves' hyperthyroidism and ophthalmopathy.

This chain joins TRBV20-1 and TRBJ2-7; 7 bases fit TRBD1. The receptor comes from a woman aged 45-59 years with Graves disease. Material: peripheral blood mononuclear cells (PBMCs), obtained at new diagnosis, from a patient treated with antithyroid drugs. CDR3: CSARADRVYEQYF. The CDR3 DNA reads as TGCAGTGCTAGAGCCGACAGGGTCTACGAGCAGTACTTC.